Listed below are T cell receptor beta chains from one sample, sequenced in a study of T cells after posttransplantation cyclophosphamide. Data came from immunoSEQ multiplex PCR; TCRdb stores just in-frame clones and leaves some out. The sample lists 20,000 to 30,000 clones, none appearing once, the ten largest making up less than 5.5%. Sequences were obtained from PBMCs. These receptors all come from a woman aged 45-65 years in good health, CMV-negative, and a related stem cell transplant donor. The CDR3 runs from the conserved cysteine through the conserved F or W. The D gene is left open where the match is weak. Clone sizes are given selectively: once, few, many, or a class where the clone is expanded.

cdr3_aa: CASSETAAGPSNQPQHF
cdr3_nt: TGTGCCAGCAGTGAAACCGCAGCGGGGCCGAGCAATCAGCCCCAGCATTTT
j_call: TRBJ1-5
clone_size: many
d_call: .
v_call: TRBV25-1

cdr3_aa: CASSPIGQGGTGELFF
cdr3_nt: TGTGCCAGCAGCCCCATCGGACAGGGAGGGACCGGGGAGCTGTTTTTT
j_call: TRBJ2-2
clone_size: many
d_call: .
v_call: TRBV7-3

cdr3_aa: CASRRAGVVDTQYF
cdr3_nt: TGCGCCAGCAGGAGGGCAGGGGTGGTAGATACGCAGTATTTT
j_call: TRBJ2-3
clone_size: many
d_call: .
v_call: TRBV5-1

cdr3_aa: CASSPTGGGNTEAFF
cdr3_nt: TGTGCCAGCAGCCCCACGGGGGGCGGGAACACTGAAGCTTTCTTT
j_call: TRBJ1-1
clone_size: many
d_call: .
v_call: TRBV9

cdr3_aa: CASSGSLAREETQYF
cdr3_nt: TGTGCCAGCAGCGGCTCCCTAGCGAGGGAGGAGACCCAGTACTTC
j_call: TRBJ2-5
clone_size: many
d_call: .
v_call: TRBV6-5

cdr3_aa: CASSSSYTDTQYF
cdr3_nt: TGTGCCAGCAGCTCTTCGTACACAGATACGCAGTATTTT
j_call: TRBJ2-3
clone_size: many
d_call: .
v_call: TRBV7-2

cdr3_aa: CASSSTGQFHF
cdr3_nt: TGTGCCAGCAGCTCTACGGGACAGTTCCACTTT
j_call: TRBJ1-6
clone_size: many
d_call: TRBD1
v_call: TRBV7-3

cdr3_aa: CASSFLLTGFNYGYTF
cdr3_nt: TGTGCCAGCAGCTTCCTTTTAACAGGGTTCAACTATGGCTACACCTTC
j_call: TRBJ1-2
clone_size: many
d_call: .
v_call: TRBV7-2

cdr3_aa: CASSLGTGGEGFTKETQYF
cdr3_nt: TGTGCCAGCAGCTTAGGTACAGGGGGCGAGGGTTTTACAAAAGAGACCCAGTACTTC
j_call: TRBJ2-5
clone_size: many
d_call: TRBD1
v_call: TRBV13

cdr3_aa: CASSEGIGLALSSYEQYF
cdr3_nt: TGTGCCAGCAGTGAAGGCATTGGACTAGCACTGAGCTCCTACGAGCAGTACTTC
j_call: TRBJ2-7
clone_size: medium-sized
d_call: TRBD2
v_call: TRBV2

cdr3_aa: CASRLGQYNSPLHF
cdr3_nt: TGTGCCAGCAGACTGGGACAGTATAATTCACCCCTCCACTTT
j_call: TRBJ1-6
clone_size: .
d_call: TRBD1
v_call: TRBV28

cdr3_aa: CASSLAGVKYEQYF
cdr3_nt: TGTGCCAGCAGTCTAGCGGGAGTAAAGTACGAGCAGTACTTC
j_call: TRBJ2-7
clone_size: many
d_call: TRBD2
v_call: TRBV6-5

cdr3_aa: CASSSGPGGDTQYF
cdr3_nt: TGCGCCAGCAGCTCGGGCCCCGGGGGAGATACGCAGTATTTT
j_call: TRBJ2-3
clone_size: many
d_call: .
v_call: TRBV5-1

cdr3_aa: CASSFGGVNYGYTF
cdr3_nt: TGTGCCAGCAGTTTCGGAGGGGTTAACTATGGCTACACCTTC
j_call: TRBJ1-2
clone_size: many
d_call: .
v_call: TRBV28

cdr3_aa: CASSISGNPYNEQFF
cdr3_nt: TGTGCCAGTAGTATTAGCGGGAATCCCTACAATGAGCAGTTCTTC
j_call: TRBJ2-1
clone_size: many
d_call: TRBD2
v_call: TRBV19

cdr3_aa: CASSPGQGNTEAFF
cdr3_nt: TGTGCCAGCAGCCCCGGACAGGGTAACACTGAAGCTTTCTTT
j_call: TRBJ1-1
clone_size: many
d_call: TRBD1
v_call: TRBV11-2

cdr3_aa: CASSFDSLSNQPQHF
cdr3_nt: TGTGCCAGCAGCTTCGACAGCTTGAGCAATCAGCCCCAGCATTTT
j_call: TRBJ1-5
clone_size: many
d_call: .
v_call: TRBV5-5

cdr3_aa: CATSRARDKTSYNEQFF
cdr3_nt: TGTGCCACCAGCAGAGCTCGGGACAAGACCTCCTACAATGAGCAGTTCTTC
j_call: TRBJ2-1
clone_size: many
d_call: .
v_call: TRBV15

cdr3_aa: CASRWTGLSYEQYF
cdr3_nt: TGTGCCAGCAGGTGGACAGGGCTTTCCTACGAGCAGTACTTC
j_call: TRBJ2-7
clone_size: many
d_call: TRBD1
v_call: TRBV27

cdr3_aa: CASSFQGGSPLHF
cdr3_nt: TGTGCCAGCAGCTTCCAGGGGGGTTCACCCCTCCACTTT
j_call: TRBJ1-6
clone_size: many
d_call: TRBD1
v_call: TRBV7-2

cdr3_aa: CASSLAQGVYGYTF
cdr3_nt: TGCGCCAGCAGCTTGGCCCAGGGGGTGTATGGCTACACCTTC
j_call: TRBJ1-2
clone_size: many
d_call: TRBD1
v_call: TRBV5-1

cdr3_aa: CASSQESLSGSSYEQYF
cdr3_nt: TGCGCCAGCAGCCAAGAATCTCTCAGCGGGAGCTCCTACGAGCAGTACTTC
j_call: TRBJ2-7
clone_size: many
d_call: TRBD2
v_call: TRBV4-1

cdr3_aa: CASSVVVAGVGYDEQFF
cdr3_nt: TGTGCCAGCAGCGTAGTAGTAGCGGGAGTGGGGTACGATGAGCAGTTCTTC
j_call: TRBJ2-1
clone_size: many
d_call: TRBD2
v_call: TRBV9

cdr3_aa: CASSLMQLGQQETQYF
cdr3_nt: TGTGCCAGCAGCTTAATGCAACTGGGGCAGCAAGAGACCCAGTACTTC
j_call: TRBJ2-5
clone_size: many
d_call: .
v_call: TRBV7-6

cdr3_aa: CASSLRPGQGYNEQFF
cdr3_nt: TGTGCCAGCAGTTTACGACCGGGACAGGGGTACAATGAGCAGTTCTTC
j_call: TRBJ2-1
clone_size: many
d_call: TRBD1
v_call: TRBV27

cdr3_aa: CASSLAASGVIQETQYF
cdr3_nt: TGTGCCAGCAGCTTGGCCGCTAGCGGGGTTATACAAGAGACCCAGTACTTC
j_call: TRBJ2-5
clone_size: many
d_call: TRBD2
v_call: TRBV5-4

cdr3_aa: CASSLYPGDYGYTF
cdr3_nt: TGCGCCAGCAGCTTGTACCCAGGGGACTATGGCTACACCTTC
j_call: TRBJ1-2
clone_size: many
d_call: .
v_call: TRBV5-1

cdr3_aa: CASGNGGGTETQYF
cdr3_nt: TGTGCCAGCGGTAATGGGGGGGGGACAGAGACCCAGTACTTC
j_call: TRBJ2-5
clone_size: many
d_call: TRBD2
v_call: TRBV6-1

cdr3_aa: CASSPGHSNTEAFF
cdr3_nt: TGTGCCAGCAGCCCGGGACACTCGAACACTGAAGCTTTCTTT
j_call: TRBJ1-1
clone_size: many
d_call: .
v_call: TRBV7-3